These 9 T cell receptor beta chains share one sample of origin, sequenced in a study of blood T cells in healthy people across ages. The authors ran a second PCR of 7 to 11 cycles using a sample-barcoded 5' primer and a J-beta primer mix. TCRdb reprocessed the 5' RACE reads with MiXCR, giving one entry per CDR3 protein. The table shows around 1.5 million distinct CDR3 sequences, with about 31% occurring only once. Sequencing used blood. The receptors come from a woman aged 30 to 39 in good health.

This clonotype has just a few counts. The CDR3 DNA reads TGTGCCACCAGCAGAGATGAGAAGACAGATACGCAGTATTTT. Protein product: CATSRDEKTDTQYF. The chain carries TRBV15 and TRBJ2-3; D remains unclear. Per germline, CDR1 LNHNV and CDR2 YYDKDF (reference sequence). This CDR3 has 14 amino acids. V shed 0 bases and J shed 3 bases, with 7 bases lying between them.

This clonotype was observed at least ten times. V usage is TRBV4-2 and J usage is TRBJ2-5; 11 bases are shared with TRBD2. Trimming cost V 3 bases and J 3 bases; bases outside gene matches: 6. CDR1 and CDR2 from the germline V gene are LGHNA and YNFKEQ. This CDR3 has 16 residues. This CDR3 is CASSHLTSGKEETQYF. Written as DNA, the CDR3 is TGTGCCAGCAGCCACTTGACTAGCGGGAAAGAAGAGACCCAGTACTTC.

The chain carries TRBV7-6 and TRBJ2-1; 7 bases agree with TRBD1. Germline CDR1 reads SGHVS; CDR2 reads FNYEAQ. Losses at the gene ends were 5 bases for V and 6 bases for J; bases not matched to a gene: 7. This CDR3 contains 14 residues. Written as DNA, the CDR3 is TGTGCCAGCAGCCCCCAGGACAGGATCAATGAGCAGTTCTTC. Its translation is CASSPQDRINEQFF.

This clonotype has only a few counts. An end of the junction does not agree with germline; a read error may underlie this. The chain combines TRBV9 with TRBJ2-1; D may correspond to TRBD1 or TRBD2 (6 bases each). Germline assignment: CDR1 SGDLS and CDR2 YYNGEE. The CDR3 loop spans 15 amino acids. The CDR3 sequence is CASSGRGRSYNEQFF. The CDR3 DNA reads as TGTGCTAGCAGCGGTCGGGGGCGTTCCTACAATGAGCAGTTCTTC.

This clonotype was seen a few times. V gene TRBV27 combines with J gene TRBJ2-1; D gene unclear. The CDR3 spans 15 residues. Germline V lookup: CDR1 MNHEY, CDR2 SMNVEV (reference sequence). Trimming removed 0 bases at V and 5 bases at J, with 11 bases between. In DNA, the CDR3 is TGTGCCAGCAGTTTATCGCTCCTGGGGAACAATGAGCAGTTCTTC. Protein product: CASSLSLLGNNEQFF.

This chain links TRBV7-9 with TRBJ2-7; 15 bases are a match to TRBD2. The V and J ends lost 4 bases and 6 bases, in that order; junction bases with no gene match: 4. Germline values: CDR1 SEHNR, CDR2 FQNEAQ (reference sequence). This CDR3 has 15 residues. CDR3 nucleotides: TGTGCCAGCAGCTGGGGACTAGCGGGAGGAAGCGAGCAGTACTTC. It translates to CASSWGLAGGSEQYF.

Turning to this clonotype: Compared with germline, one end of the junction differs, possibly owing to a read error. The genes are TRBV9 and TRBJ2-3; D possibly matches TRBD1 or TRBD2 (7 bases each). This CDR3 has 16 amino acids. Germline V gene data show CDR1 as SGDLS and CDR2 as YYNGEE. This CDR3 reads CTSSAHRGGGTDTQYF. CDR3 in DNA: TGTACCAGCAGCGCTCACAGGGGAGGGGGCACAGATACGCAGTATTTT.

About this clonotype itself: The junction differs from germline at one of its ends, possibly a read error. This sequence joins TRBV20-1 and TRBJ1-2, with D uncertain. Looked up from germline, CDR1 is DFQATT and CDR2 is SNEGSKA (reference sequence). The CDR3 loop spans 13 amino acids. The CDR3 region is CSARDGPLYGCTF. In DNA, the CDR3 is TGCAGTGCTAGAGATGGCCCCCTCTATGGCTGCACCTTC.

V gene TRBV28 combines with J gene TRBJ1-5, with 7 nucleotides matching TRBD1. Germline trimming cut 1 base from V and 4 bases from J; bases unmatched to any gene: 13. The CDR3 covers 18 residues. Germline assignment: CDR1 MDHEN and CDR2 SYDVKM. CDR3 nucleotides: TGTGCCAGCAGTTTATTCGAGTGGGGGGACAGCCTTAATCAGCCCCAGCATTTT. It codes for CASSLFEWGDSLNQPQHF.